Described below is a single T cell receptor (beta chain) sequence and its context. This record belongs to a study of blood T cell repertoires in COVID-19. Turning to the study itself: Sources were T cells, B-cell-depleted T cells, or PBMCs; the material itself was cDNA or gDNA.

As originally analysed: Cell counts per sample came from amplifying reference gene primers. Assay: immunoSEQ multiplex PCR; the TCRdb copy retains only in-frame clones and omits some. Clonal size and the V and J genes are those of that table, whereas D and trimming came from the DNA. The sample comprises 98,000 or so clones, 65% to 80% of which are singletons, and more than 1.5% rests with the top ten. The CDR3 runs 15 residues. V was clipped by 2 bases and J by 5 bases; unmatched bases: 4. In germline, CDR1 is SGHRS, CDR2 YFSETQ. The sample comprised peripheral blood. The receptor's source is a woman aged 40-49 years with acute or convalescent COVID-19. This chain uses TRBV5-1 with TRBJ1-4; 9 nucleotides agree with TRBD1. The CDR3 region has the DNA TGCGCCAGCAGCTTAGGGGGACAGGGCAATGAAAAACTGTTTTTT. This encodes CASSLGGQGNEKLFF.